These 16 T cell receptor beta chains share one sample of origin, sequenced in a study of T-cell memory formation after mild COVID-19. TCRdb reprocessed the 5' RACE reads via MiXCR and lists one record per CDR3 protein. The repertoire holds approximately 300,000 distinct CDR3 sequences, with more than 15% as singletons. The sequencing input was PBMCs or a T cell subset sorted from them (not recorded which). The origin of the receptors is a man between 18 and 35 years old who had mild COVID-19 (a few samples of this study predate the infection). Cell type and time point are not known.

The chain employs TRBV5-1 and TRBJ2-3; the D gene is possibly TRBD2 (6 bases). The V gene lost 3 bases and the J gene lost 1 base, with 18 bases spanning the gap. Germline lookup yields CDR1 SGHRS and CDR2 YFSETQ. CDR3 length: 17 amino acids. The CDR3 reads CASSWGTPAGRTDTQYF. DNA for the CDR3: TGCGCCAGCAGCTGGGGGACCCCAGCGGGCCGCACAGATACGCAGTATTTT.

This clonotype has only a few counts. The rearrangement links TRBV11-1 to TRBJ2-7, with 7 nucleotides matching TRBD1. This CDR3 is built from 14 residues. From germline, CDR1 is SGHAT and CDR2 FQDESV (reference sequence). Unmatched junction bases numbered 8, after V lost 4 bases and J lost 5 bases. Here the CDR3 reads CASSSSTGNNEQYF. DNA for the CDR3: TGTGCCAGCAGCTCATCGACAGGGAACAACGAGCAGTACTTC.

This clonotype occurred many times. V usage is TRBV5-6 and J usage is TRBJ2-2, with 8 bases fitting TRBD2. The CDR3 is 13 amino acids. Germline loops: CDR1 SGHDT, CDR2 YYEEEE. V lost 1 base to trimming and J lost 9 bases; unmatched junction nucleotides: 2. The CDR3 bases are TGTGCCAGCAGCTTGAGCGGGGGCAGGGAGCTGTTTTTT. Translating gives CASSLSGGRELFF.

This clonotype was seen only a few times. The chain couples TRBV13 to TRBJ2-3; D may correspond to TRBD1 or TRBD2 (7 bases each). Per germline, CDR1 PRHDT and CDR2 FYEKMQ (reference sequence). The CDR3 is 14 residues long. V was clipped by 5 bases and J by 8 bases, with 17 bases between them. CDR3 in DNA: TGTGCCAGCAGCCTCTCAGGGGGGGGCGTTACGCAGTATTTT. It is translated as CASSLSGGGVTQYF.

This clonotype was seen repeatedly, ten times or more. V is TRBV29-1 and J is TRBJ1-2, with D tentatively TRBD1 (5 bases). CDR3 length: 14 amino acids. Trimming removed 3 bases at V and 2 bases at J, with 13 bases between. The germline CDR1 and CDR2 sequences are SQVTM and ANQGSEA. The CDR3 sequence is CSVEWIGGNYGYTF. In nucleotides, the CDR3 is TGCAGCGTTGAGTGGATTGGGGGAAACTATGGCTACACCTTC.

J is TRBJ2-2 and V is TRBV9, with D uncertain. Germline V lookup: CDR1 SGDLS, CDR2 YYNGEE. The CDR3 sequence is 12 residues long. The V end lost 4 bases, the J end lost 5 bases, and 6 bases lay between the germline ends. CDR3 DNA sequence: TGTGCCAGCAGCCTCATGACCGGGGAGCTGTTTTTT. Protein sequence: CASSLMTGELFF.

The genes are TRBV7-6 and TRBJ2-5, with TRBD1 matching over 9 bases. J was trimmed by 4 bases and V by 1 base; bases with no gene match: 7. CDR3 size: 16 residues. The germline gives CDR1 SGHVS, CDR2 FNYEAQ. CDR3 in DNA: TGTGCCAGCAGCTTAGAGGACAGGGGATCAGGAGAGACCCAGTACTTC. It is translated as CASSLEDRGSGETQYF.

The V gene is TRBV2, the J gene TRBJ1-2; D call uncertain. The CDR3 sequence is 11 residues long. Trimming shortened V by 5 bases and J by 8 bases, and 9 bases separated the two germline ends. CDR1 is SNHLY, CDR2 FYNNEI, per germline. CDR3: CASSPLAGYTF. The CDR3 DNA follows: TGTGCCAGCAGTCCGTTGGCGGGCTACACCTTC.

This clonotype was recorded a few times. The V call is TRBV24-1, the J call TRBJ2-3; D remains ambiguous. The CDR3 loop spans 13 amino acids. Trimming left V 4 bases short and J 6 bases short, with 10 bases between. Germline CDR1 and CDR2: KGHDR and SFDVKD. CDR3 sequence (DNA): TGTGCCACCAGTGACTCCCGGGCGGATACGCAGTATTTT. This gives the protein CATSDSRADTQYF.

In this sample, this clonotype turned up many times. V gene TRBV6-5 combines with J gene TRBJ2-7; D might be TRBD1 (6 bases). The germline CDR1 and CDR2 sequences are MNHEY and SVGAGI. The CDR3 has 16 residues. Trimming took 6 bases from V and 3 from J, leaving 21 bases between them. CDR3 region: CASSPRQTGLDYEQYF. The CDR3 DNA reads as TGTGCCAGCAGCCCCCGCCAAACAGGGTTAGACTACGAGCAGTACTTC.

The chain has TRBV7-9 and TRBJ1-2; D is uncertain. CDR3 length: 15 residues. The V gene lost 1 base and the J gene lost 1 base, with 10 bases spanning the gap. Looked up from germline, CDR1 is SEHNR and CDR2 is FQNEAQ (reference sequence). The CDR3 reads CASSLVGYDNYGYTF. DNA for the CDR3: TGTGCCAGCAGCTTAGTCGGCTACGATAACTATGGCTACACCTTC. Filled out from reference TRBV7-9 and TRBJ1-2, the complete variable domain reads DTGVSQNPRHKITKRGQNVTFRCDPISEHNRLYWYRQTLGQGPEFLTYFQNEAQLEKSRLLSDRFSAERPKGSFSTLEIQRTEQGDSAMYLCASSLVGYDNYGYTFGSGTRLTVV.

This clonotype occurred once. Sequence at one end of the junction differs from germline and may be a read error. The CDR3 coding sequence is TGTGCCAGCGGCTTAGTGGTAGCGGGGGGACTCAATGAGCAGTTCTTC. This codes for CASGLVVAGGLNEQFF. The chain employs TRBV7-2 and TRBJ2-1; 10 bases agree with TRBD2. Per germline, CDR1 SGHTA and CDR2 FQGNSA. The CDR3 loop spans 16 amino acids.

CDR3 protein: CASSLGDGPNYGYTF. Written as DNA, the CDR3 is TGTGCCAGCAGCTTAGGCGACGGACCTAACTATGGCTACACCTTC. V is TRBV7-6 and J is TRBJ1-2; no definite D call. CDR3 length: 15 amino acids. Deletions cut 1 base from V and 0 bases from J, with 9 bases between. Germline V gene lookup returns CDR1 SGHVS and CDR2 FNYEAQ. Variable domain in full (rest from reference TRBV7-6 and TRBJ1-2): GAGVSQSPRYKVTKRGQDVALRCDPISGHVSLYWYRQALGQGPEFLTYFNYEAQQDKSGLPNDRFSAERPEGSISTLTIQRTEQRDSAMYRCASSLGDGPNYGYTFGSGTRLTVV.

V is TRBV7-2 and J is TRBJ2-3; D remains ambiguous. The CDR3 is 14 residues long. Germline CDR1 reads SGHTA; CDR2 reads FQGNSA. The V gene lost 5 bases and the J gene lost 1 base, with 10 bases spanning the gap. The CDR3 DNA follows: TGTGCCAGCAGCCCTGATGGGGGCACAGATACGCAGTATTTT. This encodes CASSPDGGTDTQYF.

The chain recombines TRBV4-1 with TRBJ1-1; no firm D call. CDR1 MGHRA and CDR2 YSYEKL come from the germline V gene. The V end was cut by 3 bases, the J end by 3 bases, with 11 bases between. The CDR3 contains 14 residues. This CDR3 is CASSQSPWDTEAFF. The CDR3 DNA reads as TGCGCCAGCAGCCAGTCCCCGTGGGACACTGAAGCTTTCTTT.

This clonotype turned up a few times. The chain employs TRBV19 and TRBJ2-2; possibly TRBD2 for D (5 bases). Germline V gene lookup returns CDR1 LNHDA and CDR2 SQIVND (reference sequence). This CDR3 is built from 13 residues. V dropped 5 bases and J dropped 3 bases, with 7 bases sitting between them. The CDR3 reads CASSLEDTGELFF. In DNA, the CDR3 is TGTGCCAGTAGTTTGGAGGACACCGGGGAGCTGTTTTTT.